This T cell receptor (beta chain) derives from a study of blood T cell repertoires in COVID-19. For the study at large: COVID-19 samples collected from the United States, Italy and Spain covered acute and convalescent phases. In each case, the material was cDNA or gDNA derived from T cells, B-cell-depleted T cells, or PBMCs.

Per the original data handling: Quantification of nucleated cells was approximated via reference gene primer amplification. Profiling relied on immunoSEQ multiplex PCR, and the TCRdb table lists in-frame clones only, not all of them. The V and J calls and clone size come from that table; D and trimming were worked out from the DNA. The sample lists around 300,000 clones, 75% to 90% occurring once. Losses at the gene ends were 5 bases for V and 0 bases for J; bases not matched to a gene: 6. In germline, CDR1 is MGHRA, CDR2 YSYEKL. This CDR3 region has 15 residues. The specimen sequenced was peripheral blood. The chain links TRBV4-1 to TRBJ1-1; 7 positions agree with TRBD1. The origin of this receptor is a man between 18 and 29 years old with active or convalescent COVID-19. The CDR3 loop is CASSVRDSMNTEAFF. The CDR3 coding sequence is TGCGCCAGCAGCGTCCGGGACAGCATGAACACTGAAGCTTTCTTT.